The source of this T cell receptor beta chain is a study of blood T cell repertoires in COVID-19. Method: immunoSEQ multiplex PCR; TCRdb's copy keeps in-frame clones and lacks some. Of 250,000 to 300,000 clones listed, 70% to 90% are singletons. Germline values: CDR1 MNHEY, CDR2 SMNVEV (reference sequence). V was pared by 5 bases and J by 7 bases, with 5 bases of the junction left unmatched. This CDR3 has 14 amino acids. V gene TRBV27 combines with J gene TRBJ2-2; 9 nucleotides line up with TRBD1. What was sequenced was PBMCs or T cells enriched from blood (not recorded which). The receptor was derived from a woman aged 50 to 60 who had recovered from COVID-19. CDR3 sequence (DNA): TGTGCCAGCAGTACACAGGGGGCTGGCGGGGAGCTGTTTTTT. Translated: CASSTQGAGGELFF.